The 29 T cell receptor beta chains reported below all come from one sample, sequenced in a study of shared clonotypes between healthy human individuals (dated by TCRdb to 2018 to 2020). For the CD8 naive samples, CD45RO-negative cells were positively selected for CCR7, yielding a CD45RA+CCR7+ population from which TemRA cells were excluded. Receptor amplification or capture employed the immunoSEQ multiplex PCR assay. TCRdb retrieved this table from immuneACCESS and kept in-frame rearrangements only. Not all clones are present; in checked studies, unresolved V genes account for under half, and no reason is known for the remainder. For this sample the table gives some 800,000 clones, of which nearly 95% were detected only once. The top ten constitute more than 20% of the sample. Material for sequencing was naive CD8+ T cells sorted from blood. The cell subset or site label corresponds to: CD45RA+CCR7+. The receptor source for this set is a man under 40 in good health.

This clone has only a few counts. The chain is built from TRBV4-3 and TRBJ1-1; no reliable D call. There are 13 residues in the CDR3. Germline V gene lookup returns CDR1 LGHNA and CDR2 YSLEER. Trimming cost V 0 bases and J 5 bases, with 7 bases left between them. The CDR3 spells CASSQDVGTEAFF. As DNA, the CDR3 is TGCGCCAGCAGCCAAGATGTGGGGACTGAAGCTTTCTTT.

The V gene is TRBV10-2, the J gene TRBJ2-7; D perhaps matches TRBD1 (6 bases). V lost 6 bases and J lost 6, with 15 bases in between. CDR3 length: 13 amino acids. CDR1 is WSHSY and CDR2 is SAAADI in the germline V gene. In DNA form, the CDR3 reads TGCGCCAGCAGCGTACGACAGGTCGGCGAGCAGTACTTC. This encodes CASSVRQVGEQYF.

This rearrangement joins TRBV27 to TRBJ2-7; 7 nucleotides match TRBD1. From germline, CDR1 is MNHEY and CDR2 SMNVEV (reference sequence). CDR3 size: 13 residues. J lost 3 bases, V lost 3 bases, and 2 bases had no gene match. Here the CDR3 DNA reads TGTGCCAGCAGTTTGGGACAGTTCTACGAGCAGTACTTC. Its translation: CASSLGQFYEQYF.

This chain connects TRBV12-1 to TRBJ2-1. TRBV12-1 is recorded as a pseudogene. The CDR3 loop spans 14 amino acids. The CDR3, as DNA: TGTGCCAGATCAGAGAGGACGTACTACAATGAGCAGTTCTTC. Amino acid sequence: CARSERTYYNEQFF.

In nucleotides, the CDR3 is TGTGCCAGCACGGACGGAAACTACGAGCAGTACTTC. As protein: CASTDGNYEQYF. The V and J genes are TRBV28 and TRBJ2-7; no firm D call. The CDR3 is made up of 12 amino acids. Looked up from germline, CDR1 is MDHEN and CDR2 is SYDVKM. V lost 7 bases to trimming and J lost 3 bases, with 10 bases between them.

The chain joins TRBV19 to TRBJ2-7, with TRBD2 matching 10 bases. Germline lookup yields CDR1 LNHDA and CDR2 SQIVND (reference sequence). V trimming: 6 bases; J trimming: 0 bases; junction bases outside the gene matches: 5. The CDR3 runs to 15 residues. The chain's CDR3 is CASRAGTSDSYEQYF. CDR3 DNA: TGTGCCAGTAGGGCCGGGACTAGCGACTCCTACGAGCAGTACTTC.

This sequence joins TRBV7-2 and TRBJ2-2, with TRBD1 as a possible D gene (6 bases). Trimming left V 5 bases short and J 2 bases short, with 15 bases between. CDR3 length: 16 amino acids. The germline gives CDR1 SGHTA, CDR2 FQGNSA. CDR3 sequence (DNA): TGTGCCAGCAGCGACGCTCAGGGGTACAACACCGGGGAGCTGTTTTTT. It specifies CASSDAQGYNTGELFF.

This chain uses TRBV9 with TRBJ2-1, with D unresolved. V shed 0 bases and J shed 8 bases, with 6 bases lying between them. This CDR3 comprises 12 residues. Germline V CDR1 and CDR2: SGDLS, YYNGEE. In nucleotides, the CDR3 is TGTGCCAGCAGCGTAGAGTTAGATGAGCAGTTCTTC. Protein product: CASSVELDEQFF.

This clone showed up just a few times. CDR3 DNA: TGTGCCAGTAGTGAAGGGTTCAACTATGGCTACACCTTC. This codes for CASSEGFNYGYTF. The rearrangement joins TRBV19 to TRBJ1-2; unclear D gene. The V gene lost 5 bases and the J gene lost 2 bases, with 9 bases spanning the gap. CDR1 and CDR2 from the germline V gene are LNHDA and SQIVND (reference sequence). This CDR3 region has 13 residues. Filled out from reference TRBV19 and TRBJ1-2, the complete variable domain reads DGGITQSPKYLFRKEGQNVTLSCEQNLNHDAMYWYRQDPGQGLRLIYYSQIVNDFQKGDIAEGYSVSREKKESFPLTVTSAQKNPTAFYLCASSEGFNYGYTFGSGTRLTVV.

J is TRBJ2-2 and V is TRBV19; 10 bases line up with TRBD1. Germline V gene data show CDR1 as LNHDA and CDR2 as SQIVND (reference sequence). The CDR3 is made up of 15 amino acids. J gave up 5 bases and V 6 bases, and 6 bases lay outside the gene matches. CDR3 DNA: TGTGCCAGTAGAAGGGGACAGGGGTTGACCGGGGAGCTGTTTTTT. Encoded protein: CASRRGQGLTGELFF. The full variable domain, completed using reference TRBV19 and TRBJ2-2, is DGGITQSPKYLFRKEGQNVTLSCEQNLNHDAMYWYRQDPGQGLRLIYYSQIVNDFQKGDIAEGYSVSREKKESFPLTVTSAQKNPTAFYLCASRRGQGLTGELFFGEGSRLTVL.

The chain has TRBV5-8 and TRBJ1-5; possibly TRBD1 for D (5 bases). CDR1 and CDR2 (germline): SGHTS, YDEGEE. The CDR3 runs 15 residues. Trimming removed 0 bases at V and 5 bases at J, with 12 bases between. Here the CDR3 DNA reads TGTGCCAGCAGCTTGGTGGCCAGGGAGGATCAGCCCCAGCATTTT. Translating gives CASSLVAREDQPQHF. The variable domain in full, completed from reference TRBV5-8 and TRBJ1-5, reads EAGVTQSPTHLIKTRGQQATLRCSPISGHTSVYWYQQALGLGLQFLLWYDEGEERNRGNFPPRFSGRQFPNYSSELNVNALELEDSALYLCASSLVAREDQPQHFGDGTRLSIL.

This chain joins TRBV27 and TRBJ2-7, with D perhaps TRBD2 (5 bases). Per germline, CDR1 MNHEY and CDR2 SMNVEV (reference sequence). Trimming cost V 5 bases and J 4 bases, with 12 bases left between them. The CDR3 runs to 13 residues. CDR3 bases: TGTGCCAGCAGTCACCCGGGCGGGTACGAGCAGTACTTC. It yields the protein CASSHPGGYEQYF.

The chain recombines TRBV28 with TRBJ2-1; D is uncertain. V lost 6 bases and J lost 0, with 9 bases in between. Germline CDR1 and CDR2: MDHEN and SYDVKM. This CDR3 comprises 14 residues. The CDR3 sequence: CASRKYTSYNEQFF. CDR3 DNA sequence: TGTGCCAGCAGGAAGTATACCTCCTACAATGAGCAGTTCTTC. The variable domain in full, with the rest retrieved from reference TRBV28 and TRBJ2-1, is DVKVTQSSRYLVKRTGEKVFLECVQDMDHENMFWYRQDPGLGLRLIYFSYDVKMKEKGDIPEGYSVSREKKERFSLILESASTNQTSMYLCASRKYTSYNEQFFGPGTRLTVL.

The chain employs TRBV7-9 and TRBJ2-1, with D hard to call. V gave up 3 bases and J gave up 5 bases, with 5 bases separating them. CDR3 length equals 12 residues. Per germline, CDR1 SEHNR and CDR2 FQNEAQ (reference sequence). Here the CDR3 reads CASSFFDNEQFF. The CDR3 DNA reads as TGTGCCAGCAGCTTTTTTGACAATGAGCAGTTCTTC.

V usage is TRBV2 and J usage is TRBJ2-7; the D gene could be TRBD1 or TRBD2 (5 bases each). CDR1 is SNHLY and CDR2 is FYNNEI in the germline V gene. The CDR3 is 15 residues long. V lost 6 bases, J lost 2 bases, and 17 bases lay in between. This chain's CDR3 is CASRAVEGTPYEQYF. CDR3 sequence (DNA): TGTGCCAGCAGAGCCGTTGAGGGGACCCCCTACGAGCAGTACTTC. Complete variable domain (other parts from reference TRBV2 and TRBJ2-7): EPEVTQTPSHQVTQMGQEVILRCVPISNHLYFYWYRQILGQKVEFLVSFYNNEISEKSEIFDDQFSVERPDGSNFTLKIRSTKLEDSAMYFCASRAVEGTPYEQYFGPGTRLTVT.

As regards this clone: This same CDR3 is encoded by further DNA sequences in the sample. This chain links TRBV13 with TRBJ2-7; D not resolved. Germline V gene sequence: CDR1 PRHDT, CDR2 FYEKMQ (reference sequence). This CDR3 has 11 residues. V was trimmed by 3 bases and J by 3 bases, leaving 3 bases between them. The chain's CDR3 is CASSLRYEQYF. In DNA, the CDR3 is TGTGCCAGCAGCTTGCGCTACGAGCAGTACTTC.

This clone showed up just once. The chain has TRBV7-9 and TRBJ2-3, with 14 nucleotides matching TRBD2. This CDR3 region has 16 residues. Unmatched junction bases numbered 5, after V lost 5 bases and J lost 4 bases. Germline CDR1 and CDR2: SEHNR and FQNEAQ (reference sequence). CDR3 region: CASSLGLAGEADTQYF. The CDR3 nucleotides read TGTGCCAGCAGCCTGGGACTAGCGGGAGAAGCAGATACGCAGTATTTT. Variable domain in full (rest from reference TRBV7-9 and TRBJ2-3): DTGVSQNPRHKITKRGQNVTFRCDPISEHNRLYWYRQTLGQGPEFLTYFQNEAQLEKSRLLSDRFSAERPKGSFSTLEIQRTEQGDSAMYLCASSLGLAGEADTQYFGPGTRLTVL.

The rearrangement links TRBV27 to TRBJ2-1; 8 bases are a match to TRBD2. This CDR3 region has 16 residues. V was clipped by 4 bases and J by 2 bases; unmatched bases: 7. CDR1 MNHEY and CDR2 SMNVEV come from the germline V gene (reference sequence). CDR3 loop: CASSSSSGLPYNEQFF. Here the CDR3 DNA reads TGTGCCAGCAGTTCCTCTAGCGGGCTCCCCTACAATGAGCAGTTCTTC.

V is TRBV27 and J is TRBJ2-7; 8 positions agree with TRBD2. Germline V gene sequence: CDR1 MNHEY, CDR2 SMNVEV (reference sequence). CDR3 length: 17 residues. Unmatched junction bases numbered 9, after V lost 2 bases and J lost 0 bases. The CDR3: CASSLTLAGGFSYEQYF. The CDR3 DNA sequence: TGTGCCAGCAGTTTAACCCTAGCGGGTGGGTTCTCCTACGAGCAGTACTTC.

Concerning this clone itself: The sample carries other DNA sequences with the same CDR3. The chain couples TRBV9 to TRBJ2-1; D unresolved. The V end lost 0 bases, the J end lost 6 bases, and 7 bases lay between the germline ends. Germline V gene data show CDR1 as SGDLS and CDR2 as YYNGEE. This CDR3 is built from 13 residues. The CDR3 region is CASSVEGVNEQFF. Here the CDR3 DNA reads TGTGCCAGCAGCGTAGAAGGTGTCAATGAGCAGTTCTTC.

The table lists this clone with a count of one. The chain has TRBV25-1 and TRBJ2-1; TRBD2 is a possible D gene (6 bases). This CDR3 region has 13 residues. CDR1 and CDR2 (germline): MGHDK, SYGVNS. V shed 4 bases and J shed 7 bases, with 11 bases lying between them. This chain's CDR3 is CASSGLEGNEQFF. The CDR3 nucleotides are TGTGCCAGCAGTGGCCTGGAGGGAAATGAGCAGTTCTTC.

The rearrangement joins TRBV9 to TRBJ2-2, with 16 bases matching TRBD2. This CDR3 has 21 amino acids. The germline CDR1 and CDR2 sequences are SGDLS and YYNGEE. The ends lost 0 bases at V and 4 bases at J; junction bases unmatched: 12. For the CDR3, the DNA is TGTGCCAGCAGCGTAGTCATCTTGCCGGGACTAGCGGGAGGGCCCACCGGGGAGCTGTTTTTT. The encoded protein is CASSVVILPGLAGGPTGELFF.

This CDR3 reads CASSSHGLAGYQETQYF. The CDR3 region has the DNA TGTGCCAGCAGCTCCCACGGACTAGCGGGATACCAAGAGACCCAGTACTTC. The genes are TRBV5-5 and TRBJ2-5, with TRBD2 matching over 12 bases. Germline V gene sequence: CDR1 SGHKS, CDR2 YYEKEE (reference sequence). Trimming cost V 3 bases and J 0 bases; bases outside gene matches: 6. The CDR3 has 17 amino acids.

The chain combines TRBV5-4 with TRBJ2-1; D not certain. Germline assignment: CDR1 SGHNT and CDR2 YYREEE (reference sequence). The CDR3 totals 12 residues. The V gene lost 2 bases and the J gene lost 6 bases, with 6 bases spanning the gap. Here the CDR3 DNA reads TGTGCCAGCAGCTTTCAGATCAATGAGCAGTTCTTC. This sequence encodes CASSFQINEQFF. Using reference TRBV5-4 and TRBJ2-1 for the parts outside the CDR3, the full variable domain is ETGVTQSPTHLIKTRGQQVTLRCSSQSGHNTVSWYQQALGQGPQFIFQYYREEENGRGNFPPRFSGLQFPNYSSELNVNALELDDSALYLCASSFQINEQFFGPGTRLTVL.

In regard to this clone: Within the sample, other DNA sequences also encode this same CDR3. The V call is TRBV7-9, the J call TRBJ2-1, with 7 nucleotides matching TRBD2. CDR1 and CDR2 from the germline V gene are SEHNR and FQNEAQ (reference sequence). The CDR3 runs to 12 residues. V lost 0 bases and J lost 10; bases outside the gene matches: 0. The CDR3 loop is CASSLAGGEQFF. DNA of the CDR3: TGTGCCAGCAGCTTAGCGGGAGGGGAGCAGTTCTTC.

The chain has TRBV29-1 and TRBJ2-2; no definite D call. Germline V lookup: CDR1 SQVTM, CDR2 ANQGSEA. V was cut by 1 base and J by 2 bases, with 5 bases left in between. The CDR3 spans 13 residues. The CDR3 region has the DNA TGCAGCGTTGAAGCTGAAAACACCGGGGAGCTGTTTTTT. Residues: CSVEAENTGELFF.

This rearrangement joins TRBV9 to TRBJ2-1; D could derive from TRBD1 or TRBD2 (5 bases each). The length of the CDR3 is 13 residues. CDR1 and CDR2 (germline): SGDLS, YYNGEE. Trimming removed 4 bases at V and 8 bases at J, with 13 bases between. The DNA of the CDR3 is TGTGCCAGCAGCCCAGAGGGGTTCCATGAGCAGTTCTTC. Amino acid sequence: CASSPEGFHEQFF.

The rearrangement joins TRBV6-1 to TRBJ2-7; D unresolved. V was cut by 1 base and J by 2 bases, with 12 bases left in between. The CDR3 length is 15 residues. Germline CDR1 MNHNS, CDR2 SASEGT. This CDR3 is CASSEEMTTTYEQYF. In DNA, the CDR3 is TGTGCCAGCAGTGAAGAGATGACAACCACCTACGAGCAGTACTTC.

The chain links TRBV6-5 to TRBJ1-3; D remains ambiguous. Germline assignment: CDR1 MNHEY and CDR2 SVGAGI. The CDR3 covers 15 residues. The V end was cut by 5 bases, the J end by 3 bases, with 14 bases between. CDR3 sequence reads: CASSLGGSGGNTIYF. CDR3 sequence (DNA): TGTGCCAGCAGTCTTGGAGGGTCTGGTGGAAACACCATATATTTT.